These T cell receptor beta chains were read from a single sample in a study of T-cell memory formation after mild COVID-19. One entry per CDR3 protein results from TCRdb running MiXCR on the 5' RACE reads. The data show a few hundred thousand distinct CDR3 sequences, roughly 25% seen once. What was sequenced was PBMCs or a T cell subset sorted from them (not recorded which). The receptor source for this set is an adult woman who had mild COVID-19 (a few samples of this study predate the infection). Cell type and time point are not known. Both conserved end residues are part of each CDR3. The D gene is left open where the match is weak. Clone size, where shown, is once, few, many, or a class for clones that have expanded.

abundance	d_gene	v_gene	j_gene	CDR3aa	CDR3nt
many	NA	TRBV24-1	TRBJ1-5	CATSDWGRPERIQPQHF	TGTGCCACCAGTGATTGGGGACGACCCGAGAGGATCCAGCCCCAGCATTTT
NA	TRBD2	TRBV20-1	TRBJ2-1	CSAEPGRASYNEQFF	TGCAGTGCCGAGCCCGGGAGGGCTTCGTACAATGAGCAGTTCTTC
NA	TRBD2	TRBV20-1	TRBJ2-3	CSARDVRGGSSTDTQYF	TGCAGTGCTAGAGATGTTCGGGGGGGATCTAGCACAGATACGCAGTATTTT
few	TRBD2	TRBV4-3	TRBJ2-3	CASSPLAGGADTQYF	TGCGCCAGCAGCCCATTAGCGGGAGGGGCAGATACGCAGTATTTT
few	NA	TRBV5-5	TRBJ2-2	CASSGAGSVLANTGELFF	TGTGCCAGCAGCGGGGCGGGTTCCGTGTTAGCGAACACCGGGGAGCTGTTTTTT
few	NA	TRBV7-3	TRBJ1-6	CASSLGTYNSPLHF	TGTGCCAGCAGCTTAGGGACCTATAATTCACCCCTCCACTTT
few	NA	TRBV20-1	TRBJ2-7	CSARRSGQTSYEQYF	TGCAGTGCTAGAAGGAGTGGACAGACCTCCTACGAGCAGTACTTC
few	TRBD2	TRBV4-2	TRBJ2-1	CASSQDGLGINEQFF	TGTGCCAGCAGCCAAGATGGACTAGGTATCAATGAGCAGTTCTTC
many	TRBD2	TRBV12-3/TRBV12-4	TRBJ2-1	CASRAGTSGHNEQFF	TGTGCCAGCAGGGCCGGGACTAGCGGGCACAATGAGCAGTTCTTC
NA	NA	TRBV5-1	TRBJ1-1	CASSLGGEGFTEAFF	TGCGCCAGCAGCTTGGGAGGTGAGGGGTTCACTGAAGCTTTCTTT
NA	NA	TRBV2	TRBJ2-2	CASSSSITTGELFF	TGTGCCAGCAGTTCCTCGATTACCACCGGGGAGCTGTTTTTT
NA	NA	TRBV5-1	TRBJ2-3	CASSLGYRETDTQYF	TGCGCCAGCAGCTTGGGTTACCGGGAGACAGATACGCAGTATTTT
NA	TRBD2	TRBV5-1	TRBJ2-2	CASNMESGRYTGELFF	TGCGCCAGCAATATGGAGAGCGGGAGGTATACCGGGGAGCTGTTTTTT
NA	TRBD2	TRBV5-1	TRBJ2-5	CASSLLRTSGTQETQYF	TGCGCCAGCAGCTTGTTACGGACTAGCGGGACCCAAGAGACCCAGTACTTC
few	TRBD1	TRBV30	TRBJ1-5	CAWNRAGAGGQPQHF	TGTGCCTGGAATCGGGCAGGGGCAGGGGGTCAGCCCCAGCATTTT
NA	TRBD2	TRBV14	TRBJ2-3	CASSQVGLAGGRNTQYF	TGTGCCAGCAGCCAAGTCGGACTAGCGGGGGGGCGTAATACGCAGTATTTT
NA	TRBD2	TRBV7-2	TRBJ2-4	CASSPRMRRGAKNIQYF	TGTGCCAGCAGCCCACGGATGAGGCGGGGGGCCAAAAACATTCAGTACTTC
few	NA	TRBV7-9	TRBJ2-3	CASSQMSTDTQYF	TGTGCCAGCAGCCAGATGAGCACAGATACGCAGTATTTT
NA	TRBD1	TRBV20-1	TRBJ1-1	CSARNPGGTGEKGGTEAFF	TGCAGTGCTAGGAACCCTGGAGGGACAGGGGAGAAGGGGGGCACTGAAGCTTTCTTT
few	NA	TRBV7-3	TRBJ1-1	CASSLRRVGENTEAFF	TGTGCCAGCAGCTTAAGGCGGGTTGGGGAGAACACTGAAGCTTTCTTT
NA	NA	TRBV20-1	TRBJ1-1	CSATEDSYYTEAFF	TGCAGTGCTACAGAAGACAGCTACTACACTGAAGCTTTCTTT
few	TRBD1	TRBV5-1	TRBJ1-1	CASSLFQGATNTEAFF	TGCGCCAGCAGCTTATTTCAGGGGGCCACGAACACTGAAGCTTTCTTT
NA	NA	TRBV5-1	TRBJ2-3	CASSFYQRPTDTQYF	TGCGCCAGCAGCTTTTATCAGCGGCCCACAGATACGCAGTATTTT
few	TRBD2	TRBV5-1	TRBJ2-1	CASSFLAGGDNEQFF	TGCGCCAGCAGCTTCTTAGCGGGGGGCGACAATGAGCAGTTCTTC
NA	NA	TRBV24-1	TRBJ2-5	CATSDPGHQETQYF	TGTGCCACCAGTGATCCTGGACATCAAGAGACCCAGTACTTC
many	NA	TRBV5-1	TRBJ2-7	CASSLVPGVSYEQYF	TGCGCCAGCAGCTTGGTGCCAGGGGTCTCCTACGAGCAGTACTTC
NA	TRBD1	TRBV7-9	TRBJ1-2	CASSSLQGILGYTF	TGTGCCAGCAGCTCATTACAGGGGATTCTTGGCTACACCTTC
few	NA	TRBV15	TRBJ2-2	CATAWTMNTGELFF	TGTGCCACCGCGTGGACCATGAACACCGGGGAGCTGTTTTTT
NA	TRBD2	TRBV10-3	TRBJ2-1	CAIREGLVRNEQFF	TGTGCCATTAGGGAGGGGTTAGTGCGGAATGAGCAGTTCTTC
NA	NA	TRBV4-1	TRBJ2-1	CASSQVSGILYNEQFF	TGCGCCAGCAGCCAAGTCTCGGGCATCCTCTACAATGAGCAGTTCTTC
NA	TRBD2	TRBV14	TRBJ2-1	CASSQEGARGYNEQFF	TGTGCCAGCAGCCAAGAAGGCGCGCGGGGGTACAATGAGCAGTTCTTC
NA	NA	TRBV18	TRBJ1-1	CASSPPSGAGTEAFF	TGTGCCAGCTCACCACCGTCGGGGGCGGGCACTGAAGCTTTCTTT
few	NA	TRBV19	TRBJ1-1	CASSIGLIGGTEAFF	TGTGCCAGTAGTATAGGGCTGATCGGGGGCACTGAAGCTTTCTTT
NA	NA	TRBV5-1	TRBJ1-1	CASSLRGPGLTEAFF	TGCGCCAGCAGCTTGAGAGGGCCGGGTCTGACTGAAGCTTTCTTT
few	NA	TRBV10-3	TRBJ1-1	CAISESGQGRNEAFF	TGTGCCATCAGTGAGTCGGGGCAGGGGAGGAATGAAGCTTTCTTT
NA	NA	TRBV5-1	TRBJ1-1	CASSSQQGGNTEAFF	TGCGCCAGCAGCTCCCAACAGGGAGGGAACACTGAAGCTTTCTTT
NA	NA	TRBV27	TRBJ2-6	CASSSPITGANVLTF	TGTGCCAGCAGTTCGCCGATCACTGGGGCCAACGTCCTGACTTTC
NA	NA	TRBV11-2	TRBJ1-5	CASSQRGVTQPQHF	TGTGCCAGCAGCCAGAGGGGTGTCACCCAGCCCCAGCATTTT
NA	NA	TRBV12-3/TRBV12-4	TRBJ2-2	CASSLGGRQHTGELFF	TGTGCCAGCAGTTTAGGGGGGCGACAACACACCGGGGAGCTGTTTTTT
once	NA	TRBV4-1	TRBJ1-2	CASSQDGLDGTYGYTF	TGCGCCAGCAGCCAAGATGGGCTCGACGGTACCTATGGCTACACCTTC
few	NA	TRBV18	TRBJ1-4	CASSPRDTVREKLFF	TGTGCCAGCTCACCTCGGGACACGGTGCGGGAAAAACTGTTTTTT
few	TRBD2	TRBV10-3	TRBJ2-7	CAISESSGGTDYEQYF	TGTGCCATCAGTGAGTCAAGCGGGGGGACCGACTACGAGCAGTACTTC
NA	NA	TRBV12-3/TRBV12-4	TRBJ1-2	CASSFGRESYTF	TGTGCCAGCAGTTTCGGAAGGGAGAGCTACACCTTC
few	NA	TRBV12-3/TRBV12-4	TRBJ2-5	CASSSGGGWETQYF	TGTGCCAGCAGTAGCGGAGGGGGCTGGGAGACCCAGTACTTC
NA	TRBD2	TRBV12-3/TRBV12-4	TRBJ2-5	CASSSYNGLAGKETQYF	TGTGCCAGCAGTTCCTACAACGGACTAGCGGGAAAAGAGACCCAGTACTTC
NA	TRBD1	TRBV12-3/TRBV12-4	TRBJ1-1	CASSLGGTGDGEAFF	TGTGCCAGCAGTTTAGGTGGGACAGGGGATGGTGAAGCTTTCTTT
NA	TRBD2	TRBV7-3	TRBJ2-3	CASSLNGGATDTQYF	TGTGCCAGCAGCTTAAACGGGGGGGCTACAGATACGCAGTATTTT
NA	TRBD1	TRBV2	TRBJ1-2	CASAGQGDNYGYTF	TGTGCCAGCGCCGGACAGGGGGATAACTATGGCTACACCTTC
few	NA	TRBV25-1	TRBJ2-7	CASSEWRDGLYEQYF	TGTGCCAGCAGTGAATGGAGGGACGGCCTCTACGAGCAGTACTTC
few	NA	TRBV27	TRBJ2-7	CASSLGYNPSYEQYF	TGTGCCAGCAGCCTTGGCTACAATCCTTCCTACGAGCAGTACTTC
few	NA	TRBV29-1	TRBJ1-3	CSAATISGNTIYF	TGCAGCGCCGCAACTATCTCTGGAAACACCATATATTTT
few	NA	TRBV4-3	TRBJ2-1	CASSQDRQVSYNEQFF	TGCGCCAGCAGCCAAGATAGACAGGTTTCATACAATGAGCAGTTCTTC
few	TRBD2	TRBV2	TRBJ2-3	CASSDQRGALTDTQYF	TGTGCCAGCAGTGACCAGCGGGGGGCCCTCACAGATACGCAGTATTTT
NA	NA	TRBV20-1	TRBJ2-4	CSATSGGGAKNIQYF	TGCAGTGCGACCAGCGGAGGGGGGGCCAAAAACATTCAGTACTTC
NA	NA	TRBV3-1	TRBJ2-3	CASTGGAGSVRQYF	TGTGCCAGCACCGGTGGGGCGGGCTCGGTGAGGCAGTATTTT
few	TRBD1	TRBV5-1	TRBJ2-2	CASSLAQGIPGELFF	TGCGCCAGCAGCTTGGCACAGGGGATTCCCGGGGAGCTGTTTTTT
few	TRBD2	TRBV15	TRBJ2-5	CATSRDRLAAQETQYF	TGTGCCACCAGCAGAGATCGGCTAGCGGCACAAGAGACCCAGTACTTC